Listed below are T cell receptor beta chains from one sample, sequenced in a study of PD-1 blockade in classical Hodgkin lymphoma. Using immunoSEQ multiplex PCR, the repertoire was profiled, and TCRdb retains in-frame clones only, with some absent. This table has about 30,000 clones, roughly 94% appearing once. Source material: peripheral blood mononuclear cells (PBMCs). The source of these receptors is a human donor with classical Hodgkin lymphoma. Both conserved end residues are part of each CDR3. Fields, in order: J gene, clone size, D gene, V gene, CDR3 protein, CDR3 DNA. A D gene is named only where the DNA matches it firmly. Rows may omit the clone size; those that give it use once, few, many or a size class.

>TRBJ2-7|-|-|TRBV25-1
CASSEFGRHSYEQYF
TGTGCCAGCAGTGAATTTGGTCGCCACTCCTACGAGCAGTACTTC
>TRBJ2-5|-|-|TRBV28
CASRAEKGFRLETQYF
TGTGCCAGCAGGGCTGAGAAGGGTTTTAGATTAGAGACCCAGTACTTC
>TRBJ2-1|-|TRBD2|TRBV19
CASSSSGGHDPNEQFF
TGTGCCAGTAGTTCTAGCGGGGGACATGACCCCAATGAGCAGTTCTTC
>TRBJ2-2|-|-|TRBV7-2
CASRWSRTGELFF
TGTGCCAGCAGATGGAGTCGGACCGGGGAGCTGTTTTTT
>TRBJ2-7|-|-|TRBV18
CASSPPGGGGYEQYF
TGTGCCAGCTCACCACCGGGCGGTGGGGGCTACGAGCAGTACTTC
>TRBJ2-7|-|TRBD1|TRBV5-4
CASSFDRGMEQYF
TGTGCCAGCAGTTTCGACAGGGGCATGGAGCAGTACTTC
>TRBJ1-2|-|-|TRBV7-2
CASSSDRYDYGYTF
TGTGCCAGCAGCTCCGACAGATATGACTATGGCTACACCTTC
>TRBJ1-1|-|-|TRBV9
CASSVGPGGTEAFF
TGTGCCAGCAGCGTTGGCCCGGGGGGCACTGAAGCTTTCTTT
>TRBJ2-5|-|TRBD2|TRBV30
CAATGGEETQYF
TGTGCCGCAACGGGGGGGGAAGAGACCCAGTACTTC
>TRBJ2-5|-|-|TRBV7-9
CASSSETQYF
TGTGCCAGCAGCTCGGAGACCCAGTACTTC
>TRBJ1-2|-|-|TRBV7-2
CASSLEVQPHPNYGYTF
TGTGCCAGCAGCTTAGAGGTTCAACCTCATCCTAACTATGGCTACACCTTC
>TRBJ2-5|-|-|TRBV5-4
CASSFARVQETQYF
TGTGCCAGCAGCTTTGCGCGTGTTCAAGAGACCCAGTACTTC
>TRBJ2-7|-|TRBD1|TRBV13
CASSPRQGKGDEQYF
TGTGCCAGCAGCCCCCGACAGGGAAAAGGGGACGAGCAGTACTTC
>TRBJ1-1|-|-|TRBV7-9
CASSPRVGNTEAFF
TGTGCCAGCAGCCCGCGGGTCGGTAACACTGAAGCTTTCTTT
>TRBJ1-1|-|-|TRBV6-6
CASSYGGPRRETEAFF
TGTGCCAGCAGTTACGGCGGACCTAGGCGGGAAACTGAAGCTTTCTTT
>TRBJ2-5|-|-|TRBV5-8
CASSATYRTGSETQYF
TGTGCCAGCAGCGCCACCTATCGAACAGGGTCAGAGACCCAGTACTTC
>TRBJ2-7|-|TRBD1|TRBV7-8
CASSSKTGISYEQYF
TGTGCCAGCAGCTCCAAGACAGGGATCTCCTACGAGCAGTACTTC
>TRBJ2-6|-|-|TRBV4-3
CASSQDVFGQGLINSGANVLTF
TGCGCCAGCAGCCAAGATGTATTTGGGCAGGGCCTAATTAACTCCGGGGCCAACGTCCTGACTTTC
>TRBJ1-1|-|-|TRBV7-9
CASSSPDGEAFF
TGTGCCAGCAGCTCGCCGGACGGTGAAGCTTTCTTT
>TRBJ2-3|-|TRBD2|TRBV27
CASSLAGRGRNTDTQYF
TGTGCCAGCAGTTTGGCGGGCCGCGGGAGAAACACAGATACGCAGTATTTT
>TRBJ2-7|-|TRBD2|TRBV7-9
CASSFPGLAGTSEQYF
TGTGCCAGCAGCTTCCCGGGACTAGCGGGGACGAGTGAGCAGTACTTC
>TRBJ1-1|-|TRBD1|TRBV7-2
CASSFRQGNTEAFF
TGTGCCAGCAGCTTTCGACAGGGGAACACTGAAGCTTTCTTT
>TRBJ1-1|-|-|TRBV7-9
CASSSGGNTEAFF
TGTGCCAGCAGCAGCGGGGGGAACACTGAAGCTTTCTTT
>TRBJ2-7|-|-|TRBV5-6
CASSLFRYEQYF
TGTGCCAGCAGCTTGTTCCGCTACGAGCAGTACTTC
>TRBJ2-3|-|-|TRBV5-1
CASSSYSTDTQYF
TGCGCCAGCAGCTCCTATAGCACAGATACGCAGTATTTT
>TRBJ1-1|-|-|TRBV7-8
CASSFDRSEAFF
TGTGCCAGCAGCTTTGACAGATCTGAAGCTTTCTTT
>TRBJ2-1|-|TRBD2|TRBV5-8
CASSLRLAGLDEQFF
TGTGCCAGCAGCCTGAGACTAGCGGGCTTGGATGAGCAGTTCTTC
>TRBJ2-4|once|-|TRBV5-6
CASSLPGEKNIQYF
TGTGCCAGCAGCTTGCCGGGGGAGAAAAACATTCAGTACTTC
>TRBJ1-2|-|-|TRBV5-1
CASSLEAGSYGYTF
TGCGCCAGCAGCTTGGAGGCAGGGTCCTATGGCTACACCTTC
>TRBJ2-7|-|-|TRBV5-4
CASSLVNGVGSYEQYF
TGTGCCAGCAGCTTGGTGAATGGCGTAGGCTCCTACGAGCAGTACTTC
>TRBJ2-7|-|-|TRBV4-2
CASSPGVIYEQYF
TGTGCCAGCAGCCCGGGAGTTATCTACGAGCAGTACTTC
>TRBJ1-5|once|-|TRBV4-1
CASSQEGHGRFGNQPQHF
TGCGCCAGCAGCCAAGAAGGGCACGGGCGGTTTGGCAATCAGCCCCAGCATTTT
>TRBJ2-7|-|TRBD2|TRBV2
CASRDNPGGGYEQYF
TGTGCCAGCAGAGACAACCCCGGGGGGGGTTACGAGCAGTACTTC